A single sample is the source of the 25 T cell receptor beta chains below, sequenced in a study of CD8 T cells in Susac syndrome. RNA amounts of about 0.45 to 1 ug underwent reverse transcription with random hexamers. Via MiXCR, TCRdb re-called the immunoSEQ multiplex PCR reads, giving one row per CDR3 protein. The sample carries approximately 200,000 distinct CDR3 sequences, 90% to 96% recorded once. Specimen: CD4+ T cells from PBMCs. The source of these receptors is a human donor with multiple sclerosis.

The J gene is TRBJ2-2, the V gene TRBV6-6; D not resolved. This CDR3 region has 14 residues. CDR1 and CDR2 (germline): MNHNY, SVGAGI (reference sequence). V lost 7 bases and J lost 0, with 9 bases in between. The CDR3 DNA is TGTGCCAGCACCACTCCCGCGAACACCGGGGAGCTGTTTTTT. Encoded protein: CASTTPANTGELFF.

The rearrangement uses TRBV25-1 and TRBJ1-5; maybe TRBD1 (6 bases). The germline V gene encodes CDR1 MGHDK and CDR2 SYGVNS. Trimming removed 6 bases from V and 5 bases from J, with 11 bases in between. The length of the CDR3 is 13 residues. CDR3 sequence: CASRGRGHQPQHF. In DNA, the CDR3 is TGTGCCAGCAGGGGCCGGGGGCATCAGCCCCAGCATTTT.

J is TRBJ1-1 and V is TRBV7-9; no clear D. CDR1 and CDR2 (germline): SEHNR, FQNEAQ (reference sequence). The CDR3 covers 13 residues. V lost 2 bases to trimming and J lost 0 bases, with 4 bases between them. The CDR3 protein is CASSLLVNTEAFF. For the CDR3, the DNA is TGTGCCAGCAGCTTATTGGTGAACACTGAAGCTTTCTTT.

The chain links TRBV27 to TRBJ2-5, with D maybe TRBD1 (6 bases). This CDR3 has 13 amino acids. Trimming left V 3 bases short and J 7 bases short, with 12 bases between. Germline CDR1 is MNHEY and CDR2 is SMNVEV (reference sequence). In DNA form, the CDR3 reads TGTGCCAGCAGTTTCCCAGGGGATGGGACCCAGTACTTC. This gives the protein CASSFPGDGTQYF.

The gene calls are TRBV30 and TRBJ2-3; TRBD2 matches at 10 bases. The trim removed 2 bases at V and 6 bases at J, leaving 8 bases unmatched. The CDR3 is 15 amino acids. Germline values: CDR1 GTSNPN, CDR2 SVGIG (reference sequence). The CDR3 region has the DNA TGTGCCTGGAGTTTGGGAGCGGGGGGGCCCGATACGCAGTATTTT. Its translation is CAWSLGAGGPDTQYF.

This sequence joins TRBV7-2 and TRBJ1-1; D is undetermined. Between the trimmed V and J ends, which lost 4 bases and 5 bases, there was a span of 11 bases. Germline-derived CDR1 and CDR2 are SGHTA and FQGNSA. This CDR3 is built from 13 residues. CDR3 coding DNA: TGTGCCAGCAGCTCAAACTCGGGGACTGAAGCTTTCTTT. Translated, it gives CASSSNSGTEAFF.

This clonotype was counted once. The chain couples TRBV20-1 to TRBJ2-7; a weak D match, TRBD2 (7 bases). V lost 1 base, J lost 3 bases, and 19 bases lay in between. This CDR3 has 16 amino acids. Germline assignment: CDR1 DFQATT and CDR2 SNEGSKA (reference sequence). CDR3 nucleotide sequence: TGCAGTGCTAGAGGCTCCCGGGGGAGGGGGAACTACGAGCAGTACTTC. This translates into CSARGSRGRGNYEQYF.

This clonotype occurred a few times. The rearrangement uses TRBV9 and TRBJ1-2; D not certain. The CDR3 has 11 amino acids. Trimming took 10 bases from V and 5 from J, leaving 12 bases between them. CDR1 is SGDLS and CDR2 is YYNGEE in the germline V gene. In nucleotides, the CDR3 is TGTGCCTCCCGCACGGGGTATGGCTACACCTTC. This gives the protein CASRTGYGYTF. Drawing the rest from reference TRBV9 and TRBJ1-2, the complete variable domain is DSGVTQTPKHLITATGQRVTLRCSPRSGDLSVYWYQQSLDQGLQFLIQYYNGEERAKGNILERFSAQQFPDLHSELNLSSLELGDSALYFCASRTGYGYTFGSGTRLTVV.

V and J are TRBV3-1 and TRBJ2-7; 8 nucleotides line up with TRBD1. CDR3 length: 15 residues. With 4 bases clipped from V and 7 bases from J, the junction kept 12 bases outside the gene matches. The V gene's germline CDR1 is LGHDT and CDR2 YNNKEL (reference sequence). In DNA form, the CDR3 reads TGTGCCAGCAGCCTATCCGGGACAGGACGATCAGAGCAGTACTTC. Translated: CASSLSGTGRSEQYF.

The CDR3 protein is CASSRGQGGSPLHF. In DNA, the CDR3 is TGTGCCAGCAGCCGAGGACAGGGCGGTTCACCCCTCCACTTT. The rearrangement joins TRBV12-3 or TRBV12-4 to TRBJ1-6; the match to TRBD1 covers 8 bases. The CDR3 spans 14 residues. The trim removed 6 bases at V and 9 bases at J, leaving 7 bases unmatched.

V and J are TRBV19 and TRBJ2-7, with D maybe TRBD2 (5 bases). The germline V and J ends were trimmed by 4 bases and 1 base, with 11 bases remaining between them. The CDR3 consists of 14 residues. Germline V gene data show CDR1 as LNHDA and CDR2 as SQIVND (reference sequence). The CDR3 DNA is TGTGCCAGTAGTAGGCGGGTCCCTTCCTACGAGCAGTACTTC. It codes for CASSRRVPSYEQYF.

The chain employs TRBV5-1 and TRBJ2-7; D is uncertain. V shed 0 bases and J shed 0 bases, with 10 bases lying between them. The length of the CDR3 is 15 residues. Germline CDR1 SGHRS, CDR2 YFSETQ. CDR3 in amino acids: CASSLGPRSSYEQYF. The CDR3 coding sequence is TGCGCCAGCAGCTTGGGACCGCGGAGCTCCTACGAGCAGTACTTC.

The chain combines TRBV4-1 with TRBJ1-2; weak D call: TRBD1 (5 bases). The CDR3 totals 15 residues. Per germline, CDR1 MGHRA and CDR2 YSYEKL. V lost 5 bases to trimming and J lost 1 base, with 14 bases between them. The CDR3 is CASSSPGRDNYGYTF. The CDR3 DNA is TGCGCCAGCAGCTCTCCGGGCAGGGATAACTATGGCTACACCTTC.

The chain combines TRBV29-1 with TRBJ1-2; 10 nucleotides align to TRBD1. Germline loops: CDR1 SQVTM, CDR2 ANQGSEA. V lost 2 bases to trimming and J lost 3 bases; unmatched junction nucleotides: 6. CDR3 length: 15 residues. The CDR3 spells CSVERTGGRYYGYTF. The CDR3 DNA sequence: TGCAGCGTTGAAAGGACAGGGGGTCGGTACTATGGCTACACCTTC.

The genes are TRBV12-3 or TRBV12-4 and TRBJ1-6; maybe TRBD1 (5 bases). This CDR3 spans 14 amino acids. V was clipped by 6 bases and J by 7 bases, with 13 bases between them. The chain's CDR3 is CASRPRGLNSPLHF. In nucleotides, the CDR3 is TGTGCCAGCAGGCCAAGGGGATTAAATTCACCCCTCCACTTT.

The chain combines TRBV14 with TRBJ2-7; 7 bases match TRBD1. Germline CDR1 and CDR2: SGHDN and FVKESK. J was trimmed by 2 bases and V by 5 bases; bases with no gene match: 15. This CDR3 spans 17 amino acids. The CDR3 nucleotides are TGTGCCAGCAGCAAGGGCCTCGGGACAGTACTTGCCTACGAGCAGTACTTC. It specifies CASSKGLGTVLAYEQYF.

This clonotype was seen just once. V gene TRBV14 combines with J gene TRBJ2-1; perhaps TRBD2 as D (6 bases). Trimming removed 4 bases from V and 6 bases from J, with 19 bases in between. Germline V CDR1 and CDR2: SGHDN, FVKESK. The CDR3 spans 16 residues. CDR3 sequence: CASSPEGLWSGNEQFF. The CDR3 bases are TGTGCCAGCAGCCCTGAGGGACTGTGGAGTGGCAATGAGCAGTTCTTC.

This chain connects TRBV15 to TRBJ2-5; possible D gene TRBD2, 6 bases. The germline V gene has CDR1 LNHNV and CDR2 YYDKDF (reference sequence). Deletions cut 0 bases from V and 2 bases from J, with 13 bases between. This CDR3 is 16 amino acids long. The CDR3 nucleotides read TGTGCCACCAGCAGAGACCAGGGAGGACGGCAAGAGACCCAGTACTTC. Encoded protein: CATSRDQGGRQETQYF.

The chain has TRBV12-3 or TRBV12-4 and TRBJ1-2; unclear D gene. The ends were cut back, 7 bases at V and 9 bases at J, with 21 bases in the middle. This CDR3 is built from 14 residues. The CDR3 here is CASTLDRAYASYTF. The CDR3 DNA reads TGTGCCAGCACCTTAGACCGGGCTTACGCTAGCTACACCTTC.

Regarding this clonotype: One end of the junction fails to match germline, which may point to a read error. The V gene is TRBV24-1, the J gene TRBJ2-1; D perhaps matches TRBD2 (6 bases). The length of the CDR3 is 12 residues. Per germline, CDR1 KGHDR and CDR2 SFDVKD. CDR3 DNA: TGTGCCACCAGTGATGTAGGGGAGGCGTTAGTCTTC. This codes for CATSDVGEALVF.

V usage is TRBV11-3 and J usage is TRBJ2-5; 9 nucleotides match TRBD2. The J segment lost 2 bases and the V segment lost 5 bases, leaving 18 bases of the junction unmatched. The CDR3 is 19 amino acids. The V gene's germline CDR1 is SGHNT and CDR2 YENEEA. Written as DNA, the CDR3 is TGTGCCAGCAGCCCGCTTGGGGTAGCGGGGGTGTGGGGACAAGAGACCCAGTACTTC. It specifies CASSPLGVAGVWGQETQYF.

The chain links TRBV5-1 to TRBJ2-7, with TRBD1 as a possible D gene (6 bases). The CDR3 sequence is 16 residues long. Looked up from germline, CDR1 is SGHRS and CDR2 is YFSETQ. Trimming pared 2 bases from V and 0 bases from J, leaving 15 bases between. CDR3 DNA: TGCGCCAGCAGCTTTTCCTCCGACAGGCTCTCCTACGAGCAGTACTTC. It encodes CASSFSSDRLSYEQYF. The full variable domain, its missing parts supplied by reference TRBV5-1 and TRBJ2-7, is KAGVTQTPRYLIKTRGQQVTLSCSPISGHRSVSWYQQTPGQGLQFLFEYFSETQRNKGNFPGRFSGRQFSNSRSEMNVSTLELGDSALYLCASSFSSDRLSYEQYFGPGTRLTVT.

CDR3 sequence: CALGTTSGEETQYF. The CDR3 DNA reads TGTGCCCTCGGAACGACTAGCGGGGAAGAGACCCAGTACTTC. The J gene is TRBJ2-5, the V gene TRBV30; TRBD2 aligns across 11 bases. The CDR3 is made up of 14 amino acids. Germline assignment: CDR1 GTSNPN and CDR2 SVGIG (reference sequence). Trimming cost V 8 bases and J 3 bases; bases outside gene matches: 8.

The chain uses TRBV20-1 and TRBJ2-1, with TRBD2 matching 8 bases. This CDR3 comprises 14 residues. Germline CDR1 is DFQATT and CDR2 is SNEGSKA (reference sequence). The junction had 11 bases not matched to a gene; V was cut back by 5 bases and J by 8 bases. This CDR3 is CSAPPGGAADEQFF. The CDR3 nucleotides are TGCAGTGCTCCTCCCGGGGGGGCTGCGGATGAGCAGTTCTTC.

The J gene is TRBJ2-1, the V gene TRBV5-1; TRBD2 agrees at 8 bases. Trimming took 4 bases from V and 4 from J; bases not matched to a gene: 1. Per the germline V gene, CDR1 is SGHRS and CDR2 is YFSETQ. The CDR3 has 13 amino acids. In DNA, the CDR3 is TGCGCCAGCAGCGCGGGGGGATACAATGAGCAGTTCTTC. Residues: CASSAGGYNEQFF.